The T cell receptor (beta chain) described here comes from a study of blood T cell repertoires in COVID-19. As for the study in general: The samples span acute and convalescent COVID-19 from the United States, Italy and Spain.

In germline, CDR1 is MNHEY, CDR2 SMNVEV (reference sequence). The CDR3 contains 17 residues. V was clipped by 5 bases and J by 4 bases; unmatched bases: 11. Living in 24 US areas, the participants were between about 18 and 90 years of age. Grouping used clinical history reported by participants in a survey and questionnaire. A case of COVID-19 had been met by exposed participants within 2 weeks before study entry. Generated by immunoSEQ multiplex PCR, the TCRdb table keeps only in-frame clones and is missing some. Of 400,000 to 500,000 clones in the sample, about 88% are singletons; the top ten hold approximately 1.5%.

The chain joins TRBV27 to TRBJ2-3; TRBD1 matches at 11 bases. This clonotype was sampled from a young woman who had been exposed to COVID-19. Sequenced input: PBMCs or T cells enriched from blood (not recorded which). CDR3 sequence: CASSLGQGGGASDTQYF. The CDR3 coding sequence is TGTGCCAGCAGTCTGGGACAGGGGGGGGGTGCGTCAGATACGCAGTATTTT.